The sequence of this TCR beta chain was determined in a study of blood T cell repertoires in COVID-19. Study details: PBMCs, B-cell-depleted T cells, or T cells provided the cDNA or gDNA that made up the material.

Germline CDR1 is SQVTM and CDR2 is ANQGSEA. The CDR3 runs to 13 residues. The V and J ends lost 8 bases and 3 bases respectively, with 16 bases between them. Those enrolled in Seattle joined during active infection and were followed longitudinally afterward. Source study methods: It was from reference gene primer amplification that nucleated cell counts were estimated. Assay used: immunoSEQ multiplex PCR; TCRdb lists only in-frame clones, some missing. Clone size and V and J calls were adopted from that table, with D and trimming inferred from the DNA. This table has fewer than 700,000 clones, around nine tenths appearing once.

V usage is TRBV29-1 and J usage is TRBJ1-1, with a weak D call TRBD1 (6 bases). The sequenced sample was peripheral blood. The origin of this receptor is a woman in her forties or fifties with COVID-19, enrolled during active disease. CDR3 sequence reads: CSLRQAADTEAFF. CDR3 in DNA: TGCAGCCTGAGACAGGCGGCTGACACTGAAGCTTTCTTT.